The 23 T cell receptor beta chains in this list originate from one sample, sequenced in a study of CXCR3-negative and CXCR3-positive naive CD8 T cells. Each TRB cDNA library was prepared by 5' RACE (with UMI labels). With the 5' RACE reads reprocessed, TCRdb shows one record per CDR3 protein and no DNA. The sample has tens of thousands of distinct CDR3 sequences. The sample comprised memory CD8+ T cells from blood. These receptors came from a human donor in good health. Some clones in this sample may be carry-over from other donors' samples.

This chain connects TRBV10-3 to TRBJ2-7; TCRdb returns TRBD1, unconfirmable since there is no DNA. The CDR3 covers 11 residues. Germline CDR1 and CDR2: ENHRY and SYGVKD. CDR3 residues: CAMTSGGEQYF.

The rearrangement links TRBV29-1 to TRBJ2-3; the D call from TCRdb, TRBD2, cannot be confirmed without DNA. This CDR3 spans 15 amino acids. Germline V gene sequence: CDR1 SQVTM, CDR2 ANQGSEA. CDR3 region: CSVESKAGPPDTQYF.

This chain connects TRBV11-3 to TRBJ2-1; the TCRdb D gene call, TRBD2, has no DNA to confirm it. Germline V gene lookup returns CDR1 SGHNT and CDR2 YENEEA. The CDR3 has 18 amino acids. CDR3 amino acids: CASSSSRPSGSSYNEQFF. The full variable domain, in which reference TRBV11-3 and TRBJ2-1 provide the parts outside the CDR3, is EAGVVQSPRYKIIEKKQPVAFWCNPISGHNTLYWYLQNLGQGPELLIRYENEEAVDDSQLPKDRFSAERLKGVDSTLKIQPAELGDSAVYLCASSSSRPSGSSYNEQFFGPGTRLTVL.

The rearrangement links TRBV7-9 to TRBJ2-3; checking the TCRdb D call of TRBD1 is not possible without DNA. Germline V lookup: CDR1 SEHNR, CDR2 FQNEAQ (reference sequence). CDR3 size: 15 residues. CDR3 loop: CASSQAAPTRDTQYF. Full variable domain (rest looked up from reference TRBV7-9 and TRBJ2-3): DTGVSQNPRHKITKRGQNVTFRCDPISEHNRLYWYRQTLGQGPEFLTYFQNEAQLEKSRLLSDRFSAERPKGSFSTLEIQRTEQGDSAMYLCASSQAAPTRDTQYFGPGTRLTVL.

The chain joins TRBV12-3 or TRBV12-4 to TRBJ2-2. The CDR3 consists of 13 residues. The CDR3 loop is CASSLWYPGELFF.

The chain is built from TRBV7-9 and TRBJ2-1; the TRBD2 assignment by TCRdb is unverifiable without DNA. Germline CDR1 is SEHNR and CDR2 is FQNEAQ (reference sequence). This CDR3 is built from 14 residues. CDR3 residues: CASTGGAGYNEQFF.

In terms of frequency, this clonotype is medium-sized (0.01 to 0.1%). The J gene is TRBJ2-7, the V gene TRBV6-1; TCRdb picks TRBD1, but there is no DNA to check that call. The CDR3 loop spans 12 amino acids. Germline assignment: CDR1 MNHNS and CDR2 SASEGT. CDR3 in amino acids: CASSVTGYEQYF.

The chain has TRBV9 and TRBJ2-3; TCRdb indicates TRBD1, and absent DNA this call remains unverified. This CDR3 region has 14 residues. The germline CDR1 and CDR2 sequences are SGDLS and YYNGEE. The CDR3 is CASSPRTLTDTQYF. Full variable domain (outside the CDR3, taken from reference TRBV9 and TRBJ2-3): DSGVTQTPKHLITATGQRVTLRCSPRSGDLSVYWYQQSLDQGLQFLIQYYNGEERAKGNILERFSAQQFPDLHSELNLSSLELGDSALYFCASSPRTLTDTQYFGPGTRLTVL.

The rearrangement joins TRBV6-2 or TRBV6-3 to TRBJ2-1; TCRdb gives TRBD1 as the D gene, but with no DNA this cannot be confirmed. Per the germline V gene, CDR1 is MNHEY and CDR2 is SVGEGT. The CDR3 totals 14 residues. The CDR3 loop reads CASSYGGAWNEQFF.

The chain carries TRBV4-1 and TRBJ2-2; the D gene TCRdb calls, TRBD1, cannot be checked with no DNA. Germline lookup yields CDR1 MGHRA and CDR2 YSYEKL. The CDR3 totals 13 residues. The CDR3 loop is CASSPWTGGELFF.

The chain links TRBV28 to TRBJ2-5; the TRBD2 assignment by TCRdb is unverifiable without DNA. The CDR3 is 16 amino acids. Looked up from germline, CDR1 is MDHEN and CDR2 is SYDVKM. The CDR3 loop reads CASSSGLAGVIETQYF.

The V gene is TRBV7-9, the J gene TRBJ2-3. This CDR3 comprises 11 residues. The germline V gene has CDR1 SEHNR and CDR2 FQNEAQ (reference sequence). The CDR3: CASSLVGTQYF.

The chain joins TRBV7-8 to TRBJ2-1; TCRdb's D call of TRBD1 is untestable without DNA. This CDR3 comprises 18 residues. Germline loops: CDR1 SGHVS, CDR2 FQNEAQ. CDR3: CASSLDGARDSSYNEQFF.

The chain joins TRBV29-1 to TRBJ2-7; TCRdb returns TRBD1, unconfirmable since there is no DNA. CDR1 is SQVTM and CDR2 is ANQGSEA in the germline V gene. The CDR3 loop spans 14 amino acids. The CDR3 sequence: CSGAMTGAVHEQYF.

The chain is built from TRBV25-1 and TRBJ2-5. CDR3 length equals 13 residues. The germline gives CDR1 MGHDK, CDR2 SYGVNS. CDR3 loop: CASSGAYQETQYF.

This sequence joins TRBV6-2 or TRBV6-3 and TRBJ1-1. In germline, CDR1 is MNHEY, CDR2 SVGEGT. This CDR3 spans 14 amino acids. CDR3 sequence: CASSYPGPSSEAFF.

This rearrangement joins TRBV7-6 to TRBJ1-2; TCRdb indicates TRBD1, and absent DNA this call remains unverified. CDR1 and CDR2 (germline): SGHVS, FNYEAQ. The CDR3 totals 14 residues. CDR3 region: CASAPVGRNYGYTF.

The gene calls are TRBV6-2 or TRBV6-3 and TRBJ2-2; no DNA is available, so the TRBD1 call from TCRdb remains unchecked. This CDR3 is built from 14 residues. Germline values: CDR1 MNHEY, CDR2 SVGEGT. The CDR3 spells CASSWGGGTGELFF.

The V and J genes are TRBV15 and TRBJ2-1; TCRdb indicates TRBD1, and absent DNA this call remains unverified. The CDR3 is 15 residues long. Germline CDR1 reads LNHNV; CDR2 reads YYDKDF (reference sequence). The CDR3 loop is CATSEGRGDYNEQFF.

This chain uses TRBV5-6 with TRBJ2-7; TCRdb's D call of TRBD1 is untestable without DNA. In germline, CDR1 is SGHDT, CDR2 YYEEEE. The CDR3 has 15 residues. The CDR3 reads CASSSWGTGHYEQYF.

V gene TRBV6-5 combines with J gene TRBJ2-2; TCRdb outputs TRBD2, but without DNA this stays unchecked. Germline lookup yields CDR1 MNHEY and CDR2 SVGAGI. The CDR3 length is 16 residues. The CDR3 sequence: CASRQRVGEDTGELFF.

The chain employs TRBV28 and TRBJ2-5. The CDR3 has 12 amino acids. Germline V gene lookup returns CDR1 MDHEN and CDR2 SYDVKM. CDR3 residues: CASTNTQETQYF.

The rearrangement joins TRBV29-1 to TRBJ2-1. CDR3 size: 13 residues. Germline loops: CDR1 SQVTM, CDR2 ANQGSEA. The CDR3 sequence is CSVDVDGYNEQFF.